These 13 T cell receptor beta chains were all obtained from the same sample, sequenced in a study of blood T cell repertoires in COVID-19. Measured with immunoSEQ multiplex PCR; TCRdb has only the in-frame clones, and not every one. The sample includes around 83,000 clones, around 89% of them seen just once. Sequencing was done on a sample of peripheral blood. The receptors originated from a man aged 65 to 85 with active or convalescent COVID-19.

The J gene is TRBJ2-7, the V gene TRBV18; 11 bases are shared with TRBD2. Germline V gene lookup returns CDR1 KGHSH and CDR2 LQKENI. CDR3 length equals 20 residues. The ends lost 4 bases at V and 2 bases at J; junction bases unmatched: 19. This chain's CDR3 is CASSLMRPGTSGGFTYEQYF. In nucleotides, the CDR3 is TGTGCCAGCTCACTGATGCGACCCGGGACTAGCGGAGGGTTTACCTACGAGCAGTACTTC.

The chain has TRBV19 and TRBJ2-7; 7 bases fit TRBD1. Germline assignment: CDR1 LNHDA and CDR2 SQIVND (reference sequence). V gave up 4 bases and J gave up 0 bases; unmatched junction bases: 9. The CDR3 extends over 16 amino acids. The CDR3 nucleotides are TGTGCCAGTAGTAAAAGGGACAGCTCAAGCTCCTACGAGCAGTACTTC. It specifies CASSKRDSSSSYEQYF.

The chain links TRBV11-2 to TRBJ2-5; TRBD1 aligns across 7 bases. Germline loops: CDR1 SGHAT, CDR2 FQNNGV. The CDR3 totals 14 residues. V gave up 5 bases and J gave up 3 bases; unmatched junction bases: 6. For the CDR3, the DNA is TGTGCCAGCAGCCGAGGACAGGAGGAAGAGACCCAGTACTTC. Translation gives CASSRGQEEETQYF. Full variable domain (outside the CDR3, taken from reference TRBV11-2 and TRBJ2-5): EAGVAQSPRYKIIEKRQSVAFWCNPISGHATLYWYQQILGQGPKLLIQFQNNGVVDDSQLPKDRFSAERLKGVDSTLKIQPAKLEDSAVYLCASSRGQEEETQYFGPGTRLLVL.

This rearrangement joins TRBV28 to TRBJ1-6; 7 positions match TRBD1. CDR3 length equals 15 residues. Trimming removed 5 bases from V and 10 bases from J; junction bases left unmatched: 11. The germline CDR1 and CDR2 sequences are MDHEN and SYDVKM. CDR3 in amino acids: CASSARTGVRSPLHF. The CDR3 region has the DNA TGTGCCAGCAGTGCACGTACAGGGGTACGGTCACCCCTCCACTTT.

V usage is TRBV19 and J usage is TRBJ2-1; 10 nucleotides match TRBD2. Looked up from germline, CDR1 is LNHDA and CDR2 is SQIVND (reference sequence). Unmatched junction bases numbered 14, after V lost 3 bases and J lost 3 bases. The CDR3 spans 19 residues. The CDR3 loop reads CASSIVRGSGTSDYNEQFF. The DNA of the CDR3 is TGTGCCAGTAGTATCGTTCGCGGGTCCGGGACTAGCGACTACAATGAGCAGTTCTTC.

The chain links TRBV27 to TRBJ2-1; no firm D call. This CDR3 is 13 amino acids long. V was trimmed by 2 bases and J by 5 bases, leaving 7 bases between them. The V gene's germline CDR1 is MNHEY and CDR2 SMNVEV (reference sequence). The CDR3 here is CASSLQKHNEQFF. The DNA for the CDR3 is TGTGCCAGCAGTTTACAGAAACACAATGAGCAGTTCTTC.

The chain carries TRBV25-1 and TRBJ1-5; 7 bases are shared with TRBD1. CDR1 is MGHDK, CDR2 SYGVNS, per germline. The V segment lost 2 bases and the J segment 1 base; nucleotides outside the gene matches: 2. The CDR3 runs 15 residues. CDR3 sequence: CASSETGASNQPQHF. The CDR3, as DNA: TGTGCCAGCAGTGAAACAGGGGCGAGCAATCAGCCCCAGCATTTT.

This rearrangement joins TRBV6-5 to TRBJ2-5; 8 bases agree with TRBD2. From germline, CDR1 is MNHEY and CDR2 SVGAGI. The CDR3 runs 16 residues. The V gene end was trimmed by 4 bases and the J gene end by 1 base; junction bases not matched to a gene: 8. CDR3 DNA: TGTGCCAGCAGTTCCGGAGCGGGAGAGTCCCAAGAGACCCAGTACTTC. Translated: CASSSGAGESQETQYF.

The chain recombines TRBV28 with TRBJ2-2; 14 bases are a match to TRBD2. The CDR3 runs 19 residues. The trim removed 5 bases at V and 1 base at J, leaving 9 bases unmatched. Germline CDR1 is MDHEN and CDR2 is SYDVKM. The CDR3 bases are TGTGCCAGCAGTCTCGTCGAGGGGACTAGCGGGGGGAACACCGGGGAGCTGTTTTTT. It yields the protein CASSLVEGTSGGNTGELFF.

This chain joins TRBV29-1 and TRBJ1-1; 8 nucleotides line up with TRBD1. Germline V CDR1 and CDR2: SQVTM, ANQGSEA. With 4 bases clipped from V and 1 base from J, the junction kept 5 bases outside the gene matches. The CDR3 spans 14 residues. The CDR3, as DNA: TGCAGCGTTGCCCGACAGGGGTGGAACACTGAAGCTTTCTTT. Its protein product is CSVARQGWNTEAFF.

A few counts support this clone. The chain employs TRBV3-1 (or the pseudogene TRBV3-2) and TRBJ1-3; 7 nucleotides match TRBD1. The germline CDR1 and CDR2 sequences are LGHDT and YNNKEL (reference sequence). This CDR3 contains 15 residues. J gave up 0 bases and V 6 bases, and 5 bases lay outside the gene matches. The chain's CDR3 is CASSGDRASGNTIYF. The CDR3 bases are TGTGCCAGCAGTGGCGACAGGGCCTCTGGAAACACCATATATTTT.

This rearrangement joins TRBV7-6 to TRBJ1-4, with a tentative D call TRBD1 (5 bases). Germline lookup yields CDR1 SGHVS and CDR2 FNYEAQ. The CDR3 has 15 amino acids. V lost 0 bases to trimming and J lost 6 bases, with 11 bases between them. The CDR3 DNA reads as TGTGCCAGCAGCTTAGCTGGGGGGTTATATGAAAAACTGTTTTTT. Amino acid sequence: CASSLAGGLYEKLFF.

The chain is built from TRBV6-5 and TRBJ1-1, with 9 bases that match TRBD1. This CDR3 is built from 15 residues. The junction had 9 bases not matched to a gene; V was cut back by 5 bases and J by 5 bases. The germline V gene has CDR1 MNHEY and CDR2 SVGAGI. The CDR3 DNA follows: TGTGCCAGCAGTACGACCGGACAGGGGCGGACTGAAGCTTTCTTT. Translation: CASSTTGQGRTEAFF.